The clone carrying this TCR beta chain has just a few counts. The antigen is not known. Unmatched junction bases numbered 7, after V lost 0 bases and J lost 2 bases. This CDR3 spans 15 amino acids. Germline V gene sequence: CDR1 DFQATT, CDR2 SNEGSKA (reference sequence). The entry originates in a study of regulatory T cells in long-lasting Graves disease. Study-wide findings and caveats: Newly diagnosed disease favored TRBV20-1 and TRBJ2-1 over persistent disease.

iRepertoire HTBI primers and Arm-PCR of CDR3 regions built TCR beta libraries. TCRdb re-called the multiplex PCR reads through MiXCR, storing one row per CDR3 protein. The table includes 300,000 to 500,000 distinct CDR3 sequences, 20% detected once. Time point meaning: persistent/refractory GD, antithyroid drugs over 5 years with positive TRAb. Preparation of the TCR library used RNA extracted from PBMCs. Into tubes containing EDTA, roughly 10 milliliters of peripheral blood were drawn. The rearrangement uses TRBV20-1 and TRBJ2-7; 7 bases align to TRBD2. The source of this sequence is a female donor with Graves disease. Sequenced material: peripheral blood mononuclear cells (PBMCs), taken when the disease was refractory, from a patient treated with antithyroid drugs. The CDR3, as DNA: TGCAGTGCTAGAGATTTATCTAGCGGCCCCTACGAGCAGTACTTC. It encodes CSARDLSSGPYEQYF.